These T cell receptor beta chains were read from a single sample in a study of monozygotic twins with inflammatory bowel disease. From its re-call of the 5' RACE reads, TCRdb lists each CDR3 protein once, without DNA. The sample spans some 400,000 distinct CDR3 sequences; the ten largest clones claim roughly 2.2%. The sequenced material came from blood. The receptors were sampled from a human donor with ulcerative colitis or Crohn's disease, or a healthy co-twin of an affected twin (not recorded which). Both conserved end residues are part of each CDR3. Fields, in order: J gene, V gene, CDR3 length, CDR3 protein.

J: TRBJ2-2; V: TRBV19; length: 16; CDR3: CATYRSGTANTGELFF
J: TRBJ1-5; V: TRBV29-1; length: 16; CDR3: CSVEVGRQGADQPQHF
J: TRBJ2-7; V: TRBV7-2; length: 13; CDR3: CASSAFSTGEQYF
J: TRBJ2-3; V: TRBV5-6; length: 15; CDR3: CASSLATASTDTQYF
J: TRBJ2-7; V: TRBV6-6; length: 13; CDR3: CASSYVEGGDSYF
J: TRBJ2-1; V: TRBV5-1; length: 15; CDR3: CASSGSGVSYNEQFF
J: TRBJ2-3; V: TRBV5-1; length: 16; CDR3: CASSLIKAGFTDTQYF
J: TRBJ2-3; V: TRBV2; length: 15; CDR3: CASSERAGGTDTQYF
J: TRBJ2-1; V: TRBV18; length: 15; CDR3: CASSPPSGGHNEQFF
J: TRBJ2-3; V: TRBV20-1; length: 11; CDR3: CSASLADTQYF
J: TRBJ2-1; V: TRBV27; length: 13; CDR3: CASSFPARNEQFF
J: TRBJ1-1; V: TRBV12-3/TRBV12-4; length: 12; CDR3: CASSLGDRGAFF
J: TRBJ2-1; V: TRBV19; length: 16; CDR3: CASSKGTQVVYNEQFF
J: TRBJ2-3; V: TRBV20-1; length: 13; CDR3: CSASVTGTDTQYF
J: TRBJ2-3; V: TRBV30; length: 12; CDR3: CAWSVLRDTQYF